This T cell receptor beta chain was sequenced in a study of cytomegalovirus exposure and HLA in healthy donors. Regarding the study as a whole: It was reported in a later analysis that an Asian-associated ancestry cluster showed fewer N-insertions than the approximately 700-donor mean. Per published reports, the classifier diagnosed cytomegalovirus status with high specificity and sensitivity. Within a later analysis, the majority of CMV-associated TCR beta chains appeared HLA-restricted.

On this clone: The antigen is not known. The sample holds other DNA sequences that translate to the same CDR3.

Germline V gene data show CDR1 as SEHNR and CDR2 as FQNEAQ (reference sequence). The V and J ends lost 3 bases and 0 bases respectively, with 8 bases between them. The CDR3 has 14 residues. The PCR employed 60 Vbeta primers together with 13 Jbeta primers. TCRdb's copy holds only in-frame clones and misses some; the assay was immunoSEQ multiplex PCR. The top ten hold 2.3% of the sample, which has approximately 170,000 clones, roughly 80% seen once. The clonotype originates from a male donor in good health and CMV-seronegative. The gene calls are TRBV7-9 and TRBJ1-1; D call uncertain. The sequencing sample was made of PBMCs. CDR3: CASSLGGLNTEAFF. DNA of the CDR3: TGTGCCAGCAGCTTGGGAGGGCTGAACACTGAAGCTTTCTTT. The full variable domain, with the rest looked up from reference TRBV7-9 and TRBJ1-1, is DTGVSQNPRHKITKRGQNVTFRCDPISEHNRLYWYRQTLGQGPEFLTYFQNEAQLEKSRLLSDRFSAERPKGSFSTLEIQRTEQGDSAMYLCASSLGGLNTEAFFGQGTRLTVV.